The 25 T cell receptor beta chains in this list originate from one sample, sequenced in a study of identical twins. TCRdb re-derived calls from the 5' RACE reads in MiXCR, one entry per CDR3 protein. This table holds about 430,000 distinct CDR3 sequences, 18% found once. Material: naive T cells sorted from blood. All receptors come from a man aged 50-60 years in good health.

This chain joins TRBV7-2 and TRBJ2-2; 9 nucleotides match TRBD1. The V segment lost 3 bases and the J segment 6 bases; nucleotides outside the gene matches: 8. CDR1 is SGHTA, CDR2 FQGNSA, per germline. CDR3 length: 16 residues. In DNA form, the CDR3 reads TGTGCCAGCAGCTTGATGACAGGGGGGTTCCCCGGGGAGCTGTTTTTT. This codes for CASSLMTGGFPGELFF.

The chain joins TRBV11-2 to TRBJ2-1, with 10 bases identical to TRBD1. Germline-derived CDR1 and CDR2 are SGHAT and FQNNGV. Losses at the gene ends were 6 bases for V and 5 bases for J; bases not matched to a gene: 4. CDR3 length: 14 residues. CDR3 coding DNA: TGTGCCAGCAGACTGGGACAGGGGAACAATGAGCAGTTCTTC. It translates to CASRLGQGNNEQFF.

This clonotype has ten or more counts. The J gene is TRBJ2-1, the V gene TRBV24-1, with TRBD2 identical over 11 bases. Germline loops: CDR1 KGHDR, CDR2 SFDVKD. The V segment lost 3 bases and the J segment 4 bases; nucleotides outside the gene matches: 10. The CDR3 contains 18 residues. The CDR3 DNA is TGTGCCACCAGTGATCCCGGGACTAGCGGTTCCCCATACAATGAGCAGTTCTTC. Protein product: CATSDPGTSGSPYNEQFF.

At least ten counts were recorded for this clonotype. J is TRBJ2-1 and V is TRBV9; D uncertain. Germline loops: CDR1 SGDLS, CDR2 YYNGEE. The CDR3 sequence is 15 residues long. The V end lost 0 bases, the J end lost 7 bases, and 14 bases lay between the germline ends. In DNA form, the CDR3 reads TGTGCCAGCAGCGTAGCTGGGTCAGCTCCTAATGAGCAGTTCTTC. Translation: CASSVAGSAPNEQFF. Drawing the rest from reference TRBV9 and TRBJ2-1, the complete variable domain is DSGVTQTPKHLITATGQRVTLRCSPRSGDLSVYWYQQSLDQGLQFLIQYYNGEERAKGNILERFSAQQFPDLHSELNLSSLELGDSALYFCASSVAGSAPNEQFFGPGTRLTVL.

The chain combines TRBV7-9 with TRBJ1-1, with unresolved D. CDR1 SEHNR and CDR2 FQNEAQ come from the germline V gene (reference sequence). V lost 1 base to trimming and J lost 2 bases, with 8 bases between them. The CDR3 is 14 amino acids. CDR3 in amino acids: CASSLGGINTEAFF. The DNA for the CDR3 is TGTGCCAGCAGCTTAGGAGGAATCAACACTGAAGCTTTCTTT.

This clonotype was detected only once. The CDR3 nucleotides are TGTGCCAGCAGGACAGGAGCCTCCTACGAGCAGTACTTC. Translating gives CASRTGASYEQYF. This chain links TRBV7-9 with TRBJ2-7; possibly TRBD1 for D (6 bases). Germline assignment: CDR1 SEHNR and CDR2 FQNEAQ (reference sequence). The length of the CDR3 is 13 residues. The germline V and J ends were trimmed by 6 bases and 0 bases, with 9 bases remaining between them. The complete variable domain, with remaining parts taken from reference TRBV7-9 and TRBJ2-7, reads DTGVSQNPRHKITKRGQNVTFRCDPISEHNRLYWYRQTLGQGPEFLTYFQNEAQLEKSRLLSDRFSAERPKGSFSTLEIQRTEQGDSAMYLCASRTGASYEQYFGPGTRLTVT.

The chain recombines TRBV12-3 or TRBV12-4 with TRBJ2-7; 8 nucleotides line up with TRBD1. The CDR3 extends over 14 amino acids. J gave up 4 bases and V 5 bases, and 7 bases lay outside the gene matches. CDR3 residues: CASSGSDREYEQYF. The CDR3 nucleotides read TGTGCCAGCAGTGGGTCGGACAGGGAGTACGAGCAGTACTTC.

The V call is TRBV5-1, the J call TRBJ2-7; TRBD2 matches at 9 bases. Germline V gives CDR1 SGHRS, CDR2 YFSETQ. V was clipped by 4 bases and J by 5 bases; unmatched bases: 10. The CDR3 consists of 15 residues. CDR3: CASSPGAGGRHEQYF. CDR3 bases: TGCGCCAGCAGCCCGGGTGCGGGAGGGCGACACGAGCAGTACTTC.

Comment on this clonotype: Because it lacks the conserved phenylalanine or tryptophan at the end, this CDR3 is likely a read error. The limits of the CDR3 on the DNA are not certain, so only TCRdb's listed CDR3 is given. The chain is built from TRBV20-1 and TRBJ2-1; the table calls TRBD2, which could not be checked here. Germline values: CDR1 DFQATT, CDR2 SNEGSKA (reference sequence). The CDR3 is 11 amino acids in total, end residues counted. CDR3 in amino acids: CSARDSGGIRP.

This clonotype was recorded many times. The chain links TRBV9 to TRBJ2-1, with TRBD1 matching over 8 bases. CDR3 length equals 14 residues. J lost 8 bases, V lost 0 bases, and 4 bases had no gene match. From germline, CDR1 is SGDLS and CDR2 YYNGEE. CDR3 DNA: TGTGCCAGCAGCGTAGAAGCAGGGGGCGATGAGCAGTTCTTC. It encodes CASSVEAGGDEQFF.

The V and J genes are TRBV12-3 or TRBV12-4 and TRBJ2-7, with 7 bases matching TRBD2. Unmatched junction bases numbered 4, after V lost 6 bases and J lost 2 bases. The CDR3 covers 13 residues. The CDR3 region is CASSGLGTYEQYF. In DNA, the CDR3 is TGTGCCAGCAGCGGACTAGGAACCTACGAGCAGTACTTC.

V usage is TRBV28 and J usage is TRBJ2-5; D not resolved. Germline V gives CDR1 MDHEN, CDR2 SYDVKM. This CDR3 region has 12 residues. V was clipped by 6 bases and J by 5 bases, with 10 bases between them. The CDR3 reads CASRAGSETQYF. CDR3 in DNA: TGTGCCAGCAGGGCCGGTTCGGAGACCCAGTACTTC.

This clonotype was recorded at least ten times. V usage is TRBV24-1 and J usage is TRBJ2-7, with D perhaps given as TRBD1 or TRBD2 (5 bases each). Per the germline V gene, CDR1 is KGHDR and CDR2 is SFDVKD. The CDR3 totals 14 residues. V lost 3 bases to trimming and J lost 3 bases, with 11 bases between them. CDR3 bases: TGTGCCACCAGTGATGGGGGACCCGACTACGAGCAGTACTTC. This sequence encodes CATSDGGPDYEQYF.

The chain is built from TRBV10-3 and TRBJ1-6, with 7 bases matching TRBD1. The germline gives CDR1 ENHRY, CDR2 SYGVKD. This CDR3 is built from 15 residues. After removal of 2 bases from V and 12 bases from J, the junction contained 10 bases not matched to a gene. The CDR3 coding sequence is TGTGCCATCAGTGAGCTACAGGGGCGAGCGGGACCCCTCCACTTT. As protein: CAISELQGRAGPLHF.

Of note for this clonotype: This may stem from a read error, because a much larger clone lies one nucleotide away. The V and J genes are TRBV6-4 and TRBJ2-2, with D perhaps assigned TRBD1 or TRBD2 (5 bases each). CDR1 MRHNA and CDR2 SNTAGT come from the germline V gene. Trimming took off 6 bases at V and 3 bases at J, with 11 bases between the two ends. The CDR3 is 14 residues long. In DNA form, the CDR3 reads TGTGCCAGCAGGCGCCTGGGGGACACCGGGGAGCTGTTTTTT. Translating gives CASRRLGDTGELFF.

This chain uses TRBV20-1 with TRBJ1-5, with 9 bases identical to TRBD1. The CDR3 extends over 15 amino acids. In germline, CDR1 is DFQATT, CDR2 SNEGSKA (reference sequence). V was clipped by 0 bases and J by 6 bases; unmatched bases: 6. CDR3 in amino acids: CSARDSGTGTQPQHF. Written as DNA, the CDR3 is TGCAGTGCTAGAGACTCCGGGACAGGGACTCAGCCCCAGCATTTT.

This chain uses TRBV7-3 with TRBJ2-2, with 12 bases fitting TRBD1. Germline loops: CDR1 SGHTA, CDR2 FQGTGA. CDR3 length: 15 residues. J gave up 7 bases and V 5 bases, and 5 bases lay outside the gene matches. The CDR3 DNA reads as TGTGCCAGCAGCCAGGGACAGGGGGCAGGCGGGGAGCTGTTTTTT. Residues: CASSQGQGAGGELFF.

This clonotype has only a few counts. V gene TRBV5-1 combines with J gene TRBJ2-4; TRBD1 agrees at 9 bases. Germline CDR1 reads SGHRS; CDR2 reads YFSETQ. The CDR3 has 14 residues. V gave up 4 bases and J gave up 8 bases; unmatched junction bases: 7. CDR3 DNA: TGCGCCAGCAGCGTAGACAGGGGGTGGGACATTCAGTACTTC. Residues: CASSVDRGWDIQYF. The full variable domain, with the rest looked up from reference TRBV5-1 and TRBJ2-4, is KAGVTQTPRYLIKTRGQQVTLSCSPISGHRSVSWYQQTPGQGLQFLFEYFSETQRNKGNFPGRFSGRQFSNSRSEMNVSTLELGDSALYLCASSVDRGWDIQYFGAGTRLSVL.

The chain combines TRBV4-3 with TRBJ2-2; 10 bases line up with TRBD2. The ends lost 0 bases at V and 8 bases at J; junction bases unmatched: 6. The CDR3 has 16 residues. Germline assignment: CDR1 LGHNA and CDR2 YSLEER. The CDR3 loop is CASSQDAKRGGGELFF. CDR3 nucleotide sequence: TGCGCCAGCAGCCAAGACGCAAAGCGGGGGGGAGGGGAGCTGTTTTTT.

This clonotype appeared a few times. The chain couples TRBV6-1 to TRBJ1-5; 7 bases are a match to TRBD1. The germline CDR1 and CDR2 sequences are MNHNS and SASEGT. The CDR3 loop spans 13 amino acids. The J segment lost 6 bases and the V segment lost 10 bases, leaving 9 bases of the junction unmatched. In DNA, the CDR3 is TGTGCCACCCGACAGGGCGCTCGTCAGCCCCAGCATTTT. This encodes CATRQGARQPQHF.

This clonotype showed up just a few times. The rearrangement links TRBV7-9 to TRBJ2-1; 10 bases align to TRBD2. V shed 5 bases and J 8 bases; nucleotides not matched to a gene: 9. This CDR3 is built from 15 residues. CDR1 is SEHNR, CDR2 FQNEAQ, per germline (reference sequence). The CDR3 loop reads CASSHFKREGHEQFF. Here the CDR3 DNA reads TGTGCCAGCAGCCATTTCAAGCGGGAGGGCCATGAGCAGTTCTTC. The variable domain in full, completed from reference TRBV7-9 and TRBJ2-1, reads DTGVSQNPRHKITKRGQNVTFRCDPISEHNRLYWYRQTLGQGPEFLTYFQNEAQLEKSRLLSDRFSAERPKGSFSTLEIQRTEQGDSAMYLCASSHFKREGHEQFFGPGTRLTVL.

This clonotype showed up just a few times. The chain uses TRBV7-9 and TRBJ2-7; 7 positions match TRBD2. The CDR3 sequence is 17 residues long. CDR1 and CDR2 from the germline V gene are SEHNR and FQNEAQ (reference sequence). Losses at the gene ends were 1 base for V and 2 bases for J; bases not matched to a gene: 11. Written as DNA, the CDR3 is TGTGCCAGCAGCTTAGATATGGTAGCGGGTAAAACCTACGAGCAGTACTTC. This encodes CASSLDMVAGKTYEQYF.

This clonotype was seen many times. The genes are TRBV20-1 and TRBJ2-7, with TRBD2 matching over 8 bases. In germline, CDR1 is DFQATT, CDR2 SNEGSKA (reference sequence). Trimming cost V 3 bases and J 3 bases; bases outside gene matches: 13. This CDR3 has 16 residues. CDR3 DNA: TGCAGTGCTAGTAACCTTTTTGTGACTAGCGTCTACGAGCAGTACTTC. Protein sequence: CSASNLFVTSVYEQYF.

Many counts were recorded for this clonotype. The chain combines TRBV3-1 with TRBJ1-1, with D uncertain. The germline V gene encodes CDR1 LGHDT and CDR2 YNNKEL (reference sequence). Trimming stripped 2 bases from V and 1 base from J, with 5 bases between. This CDR3 has 13 residues. This CDR3 is CASSQPGNTEAFF. The CDR3 DNA reads as TGTGCCAGCAGCCAACCAGGGAACACTGAAGCTTTCTTT.

This clonotype appeared once. A much larger clone is a single base away; this may be a read error. The final CDR3 position lacks the conserved phenylalanine or tryptophan, pointing to a likely read error. This chain connects TRBV15 to TRBJ2-1, with a weak D call TRBD2 (6 bases). Trimming removed 1 base from V and 4 bases from J, with 14 bases in between. The CDR3 extends over 16 amino acids. Per germline, CDR1 LNHNV and CDR2 YYDKDF (reference sequence). This CDR3 reads CATSRGYGSSYNEQFL. The DNA for the CDR3 is TGTGCCACCAGCAGAGGATACGGGAGTTCATACAATGAGCAGTTCCTC.